This T cell receptor beta chain was profiled in a study of graft-versus-host responses after intestinal transplantation. The CDR3 covers 17 residues. Germline lookup yields CDR1 SGDLS and CDR2 YYNGEE. Deletions cut 4 bases from V and 0 bases from J, with 14 bases between. Only in-frame clones appear in the TCRdb table, and some are missing; sequencing was by immunoSEQ multiplex PCR. The sample includes over 45,000 clones, 80% to 95% seen only once; the top ten take around 6.3%. Source: PBMCs, taken around 800 days after a first intestinal transplant, on the day of a second. This TCR came from a human patient who received an intestinal transplant, so some T cells may come from the graft donor. This chain links TRBV9 with TRBJ2-6, with D perhaps TRBD1 or TRBD2 (5 bases each). CDR3 region: CASSTNPGGSGANVLTF. The CDR3 DNA reads as TGTGCCAGCAGCACAAATCCTGGGGGCTCTGGGGCCAACGTCCTGACTTTC. Combining the CDR3 with reference TRBV9 and TRBJ2-6 gives the whole variable domain DSGVTQTPKHLITATGQRVTLRCSPRSGDLSVYWYQQSLDQGLQFLIQYYNGEERAKGNILERFSAQQFPDLHSELNLSSLELGDSALYFCASSTNPGGSGANVLTFGAGSRLTVL.